Listed below are T cell receptor beta chains from one sample, sequenced in a study of early T cells in non-severe SARS-CoV-2 infection. TCRdb processed the 5' RACE reads anew with MiXCR; each CDR3 protein has one entry. The sample has 30,000 to 35,000 distinct CDR3 sequences; around 7% are singletons. Sequencing input: whole blood. These receptor sequences come from an adult who was a healthcare worker with PCR-confirmed SARS-CoV-2 infection or an uninfected control (not recorded which). CDR3s include the opening cysteine and the closing phenylalanine or tryptophan. A D gene is named only where the DNA matches it firmly. Some rows have no size entry. The others give once, few or many, or a class for an expanded clone.

v_gene,d_gene,abundance,j_gene,CDR3nt,CDR3aa
TRBV6-2/TRBV6-3,NA,many,TRBJ2-2,TGTGCCAGCAGTTACTCGACCGGGGAGCTGTTTTTT,CASSYSTGELFF
TRBV25-1,TRBD1,many,TRBJ2-5,TGTGCCAGCAGTACAGGGGACGAGGCGGAGACCCAGTACTTC,CASSTGDEAETQYF
TRBV27,TRBD1,many,TRBJ2-2,TGTGCCAGCAGAACCGGGACAGCAAGCACCGGGGAGCTGTTTTTT,CASRTGTASTGELFF
TRBV12-3/TRBV12-4,NA,few,TRBJ1-1,TGTGCCAGCAGGGCTACCGTTGAAGCTTTCTTT,CASRATVEAFF
TRBV2,NA,few,TRBJ2-3,TGTGCCAGCAGTGAGGGGAGGTCTTCTAGCACAGATACGCAGTATTTT,CASSEGRSSSTDTQYF
TRBV27,NA,few,TRBJ1-4,TGTGCCAGCAGTTTGCTAAGGGGAGAAAAACTGTTTTTT,CASSLLRGEKLFF
TRBV7-9,TRBD2,many,TRBJ2-7,TGTGCCAGCAGCCCCCCAGAGGGTAGCGGGATTTACGAGCAGTACTTC,CASSPPEGSGIYEQYF
TRBV19,NA,many,TRBJ2-3,TGTGCCAGTAGTATTGAGGGGTGGAGCACAGATACGCAGTATTTT,CASSIEGWSTDTQYF
TRBV6-6,NA,few,TRBJ2-1,TGTGCCAGCAGTTACCACAATGAGCAGTTCTTC,CASSYHNEQFF
TRBV27,NA,NA,TRBJ1-1,TGTGCCAGCAGTTTCTTGCCGACGGAGAACACTGAAGCTTTCTTT,CASSFLPTENTEAFF
TRBV5-1,TRBD1,many,TRBJ1-6,TGCGCCAGCAGCCGCACCGGGACAGGCAATTCACCCCTCCACTTT,CASSRTGTGNSPLHF
TRBV5-6,NA,few,TRBJ2-2,TGTGCCAGCAGCTTCATAGGGGCCGGGGAGCTGTTTTTT,CASSFIGAGELFF
TRBV9,NA,NA,TRBJ2-2,TGTGCCAGCAGCGGGACATTCGCGAACACCGGGGAGCTGTTTTTT,CASSGTFANTGELFF
TRBV29-1,NA,medium-sized,TRBJ1-2,TGCAGCGTATCTACAGGGCCTAACTATGGCTACACCTTC,CSVSTGPNYGYTF
TRBV6-2/TRBV6-3,TRBD2,few,TRBJ2-1,TGTGCCAGCCTCCTTGGAGGGACTAGTAACAATGAGCAGTTCTTC,CASLLGGTSNNEQFF
TRBV13,NA,many,TRBJ2-3,TGTGCCAGCAGCTTAGGGCAGGCATCCCCCACAGATACGCAGTATTTT,CASSLGQASPTDTQYF
TRBV5-6,NA,many,TRBJ2-3,TGTGCCAGCAGCCCGGTTGGGGGGAATGCAGATACGCAGTATTTT,CASSPVGGNADTQYF
TRBV20-1,NA,NA,TRBJ2-3,TGCAGTGCTAGGGAACAGGGCACAGATACGCAGTATTTT,CSAREQGTDTQYF
TRBV6-5,TRBD1,many,TRBJ1-1,TGTGCCAGCAGATCGGACAGGGGGCGGACTGAAGCTTTCTTT,CASRSDRGRTEAFF
TRBV5-1,NA,many,TRBJ1-1,TGCGCCAGCAGCTTTTCCGTGAACACTGAAGCTTTCTTT,CASSFSVNTEAFF
TRBV6-2/TRBV6-3,TRBD1,many,TRBJ2-4,TGTGCCAGCACCAACAGGGGGTCAAAAAAAAACATTCAGTACTTC,CASTNRGSKKNIQYF
TRBV20-1,NA,many,TRBJ2-7,TGCAGTGCTAGAGGGCCCCGGGCCGGCGAGCAGTACTTC,CSARGPRAGEQYF
TRBV25-1,NA,many,TRBJ2-5,TGTGCCAGCAGTGAATTCACCAGGGAAGAGACCCAGTACTTC,CASSEFTREETQYF
TRBV20-1,TRBD1,NA,TRBJ2-3,TGCAGTGCTAGAGATCGGGGACAGTGGGATACGCAGTATTTT,CSARDRGQWDTQYF
TRBV6-1,TRBD1,few,TRBJ2-2,TGTGCCAGCAGCCAACGGAGACAGGGGGAACCATACGCCGGGGAGCTGTTTTTT,CASSQRRQGEPYAGELFF
TRBV7-6,NA,many,TRBJ2-3,TGTGCCAGCAGCCGAGGGACTTACACAGATACGCAGTATTTT,CASSRGTYTDTQYF
TRBV7-8,NA,few,TRBJ2-1,TGTGCCAGCAGCTTAGAAATCGGGACACTTAGCAATGAGCAGTTCTTC,CASSLEIGTLSNEQFF
TRBV28,TRBD1,many,TRBJ2-6,TGTGCCAGCAGCCACAGGGGCTCTCTCTTGACTTTC,CASSHRGSLLTF
TRBV27,NA,many,TRBJ2-3,TGTGCCAGCAGTTTACTCGAGCGGGGCACAGATACGCAGTATTTT,CASSLLERGTDTQYF
TRBV20-1,TRBD2,many,TRBJ2-3,TGCAGTGCTCAGGGCGGGACTAGCGGCCGAGATACGCAGTATTTT,CSAQGGTSGRDTQYF
TRBV7-3,NA,NA,TRBJ2-2,TGTGCCAGCAGCCACGGGGACACCGGGGAGCTGTTTTTT,CASSHGDTGELFF
TRBV3-1,TRBD2,NA,TRBJ2-3,TGTGCCAGCAGCTCCTTAGCGGGAGGGCCCGGAGATACGCAGTATTTT,CASSSLAGGPGDTQYF
TRBV24-1,TRBD1,many,TRBJ1-5,TGTGCCACCAGTGCCTCAGGGGGGACCTATCAGCCCCAGCATTTT,CATSASGGTYQPQHF
TRBV20-1,NA,NA,TRBJ2-3,TGCAGTGCTACAGGGGGGGATACGCAGTATTTT,CSATGGDTQYF
TRBV28,TRBD2,many,TRBJ2-3,TGTGCCAGCAGGCCGACTAGCGGGAGGTTCAGAGATACGCAGTATTTT,CASRPTSGRFRDTQYF
TRBV12-5,NA,many,TRBJ2-1,TGTGCTAGTGGTTTGTCAGACAGCGGGAATGAGCAGTTCTTC,CASGLSDSGNEQFF
TRBV20-1,NA,many,TRBJ1-5,TGCAGTGCTAGAATCCAGGGGCGAAATCAGCCCCAGCATTTT,CSARIQGRNQPQHF
TRBV3-1,NA,few,TRBJ1-2,TGTGCCAGCAGCCAAGTCTCCAGCAACTATGGCTACACCTTC,CASSQVSSNYGYTF
TRBV28,TRBD1,many,TRBJ2-3,TGTGCCAGCAGTGGGGGACAGGGGGTAACAGATACGCAGTATTTT,CASSGGQGVTDTQYF